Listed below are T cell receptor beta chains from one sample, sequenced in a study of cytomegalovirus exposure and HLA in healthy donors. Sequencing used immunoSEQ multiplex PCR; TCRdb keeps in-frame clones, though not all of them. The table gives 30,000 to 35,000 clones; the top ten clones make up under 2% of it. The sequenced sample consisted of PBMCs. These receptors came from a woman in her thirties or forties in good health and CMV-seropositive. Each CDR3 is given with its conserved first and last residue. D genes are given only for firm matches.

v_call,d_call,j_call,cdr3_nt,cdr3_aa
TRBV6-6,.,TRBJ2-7,TGTGCCAGCAGTTACCACAATCAATACGAGCAGTACTTC,CASSYHNQYEQYF
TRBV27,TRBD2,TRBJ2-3,TGTGCCAGCAGTTTATCCCGGACTAGCGGGGGCCAACGCACAGATACGCAGTATTTT,CASSLSRTSGGQRTDTQYF
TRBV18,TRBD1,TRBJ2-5,TGTGCCAGCTCACGCACGGGACAGGGGGCTTCCGAGACCCAGTACTTC,CASSRTGQGASETQYF
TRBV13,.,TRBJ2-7,TGTGCCAGCAGCTTAGGAGCGTTTGAGCAGTACTTC,CASSLGAFEQYF
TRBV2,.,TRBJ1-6,TGTGCCAGCAGTTCTATGACGGGAAGCTCCTATAATTCACCCCTCCACTTT,CASSSMTGSSYNSPLHF
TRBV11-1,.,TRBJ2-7,TGTGCCAGCAGCTTGACACGCTCCTACGAGCAGTACTTC,CASSLTRSYEQYF
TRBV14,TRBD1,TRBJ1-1,TGTGCCAGCAGCGCCGACAGGGGAAGATCGACTGAAGCTTTCTTT,CASSADRGRSTEAFF
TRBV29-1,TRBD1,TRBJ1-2,TGCAGCGTTGAAGAGGACAGGCACTATGGCTACACCTTC,CSVEEDRHYGYTF
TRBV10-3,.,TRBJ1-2,TGTGCCATCAGTGAGGGCACGCATGGCTACACCTTC,CAISEGTHGYTF
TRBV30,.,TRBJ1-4,TGTGCCTGGAAGTCTGGGGGCGATGAAAAACTGTTTTTT,CAWKSGGDEKLFF
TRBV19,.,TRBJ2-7,TGTGCCAGTCAGGACAGTCGGTACGAGCAGTACTTC,CASQDSRYEQYF
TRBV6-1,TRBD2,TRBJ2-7,TGTGCCAGCAGTGAAGTGGGGGGGAACTTCTACGAGCAGTACTTC,CASSEVGGNFYEQYF
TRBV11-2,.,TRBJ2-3,TGTGCCAGCAGCCAAGATAACGGGGATACGCAGTATTTT,CASSQDNGDTQYF